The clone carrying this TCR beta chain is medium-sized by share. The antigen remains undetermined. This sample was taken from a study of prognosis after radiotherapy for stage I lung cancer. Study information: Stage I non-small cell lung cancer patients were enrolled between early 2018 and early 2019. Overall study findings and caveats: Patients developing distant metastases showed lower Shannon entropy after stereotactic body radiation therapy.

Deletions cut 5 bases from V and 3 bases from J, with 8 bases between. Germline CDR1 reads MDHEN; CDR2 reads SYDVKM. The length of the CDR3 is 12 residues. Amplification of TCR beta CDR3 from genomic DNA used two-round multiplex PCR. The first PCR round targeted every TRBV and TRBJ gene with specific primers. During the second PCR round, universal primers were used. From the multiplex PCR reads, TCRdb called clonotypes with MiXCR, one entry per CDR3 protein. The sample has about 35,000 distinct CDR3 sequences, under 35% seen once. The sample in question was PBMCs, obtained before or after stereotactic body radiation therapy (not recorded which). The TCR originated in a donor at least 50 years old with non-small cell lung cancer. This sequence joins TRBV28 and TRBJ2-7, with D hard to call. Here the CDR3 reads CASSRAVYEQYF. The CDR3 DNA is TGTGCCAGCAGTAGAGCAGTCTACGAGCAGTACTTC.